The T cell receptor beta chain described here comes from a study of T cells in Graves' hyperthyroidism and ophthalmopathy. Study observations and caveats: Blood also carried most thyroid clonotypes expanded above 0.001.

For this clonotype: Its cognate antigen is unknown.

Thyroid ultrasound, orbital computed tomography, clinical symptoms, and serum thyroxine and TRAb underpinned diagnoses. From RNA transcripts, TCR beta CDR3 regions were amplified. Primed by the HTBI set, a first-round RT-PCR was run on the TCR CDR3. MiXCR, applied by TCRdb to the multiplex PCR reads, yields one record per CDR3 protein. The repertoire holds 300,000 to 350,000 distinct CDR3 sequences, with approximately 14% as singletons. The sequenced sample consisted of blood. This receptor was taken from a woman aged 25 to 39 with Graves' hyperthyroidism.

CDR3 in amino acids: CASSPLNSNQPQHF. In DNA, the CDR3 is TGTGCCAGCAGTCCCCTGAATAGCAATCAGCCCCAGCATTTT. This chain joins TRBV6-1 and TRBJ1-5; no reliable D call. The CDR3 loop spans 14 amino acids. The germline CDR1 and CDR2 sequences are MNHNS and SASEGT. V lost 5 bases to trimming and J lost 0 bases, with 8 bases between them.